The 9 T cell receptor beta chains below all came from one sample that was sequenced in a study of cytomegalovirus exposure and HLA in healthy donors. The study ran its PCR with 60 Vbeta and 13 Jbeta primers. Generated by immunoSEQ multiplex PCR, the TCRdb table keeps only in-frame clones and is missing some. The sample yields about 140,000 clones, about 77% seen once. Specimen: PBMCs. The receptors originated from a female donor in good health and CMV-seronegative.

V and J are TRBV6-1 and TRBJ2-7; TRBD1 matches at 8 bases. Germline V gives CDR1 MNHNS, CDR2 SASEGT. The CDR3 extends over 14 amino acids. V lost 5 bases to trimming and J lost 7 bases; unmatched junction nucleotides: 10. As DNA, the CDR3 is TGTGCCAGCAGTTCGGACAGGGCCCAGGGGGAGCAGTACTTC. Translated, it gives CASSSDRAQGEQYF.

The rearrangement joins TRBV7-8 to TRBJ1-5, with 9 bases matching TRBD1. The length of the CDR3 is 15 residues. The germline V gene has CDR1 SGHVS and CDR2 FQNEAQ. The ends lost 4 bases at V and 3 bases at J; junction bases unmatched: 4. CDR3 sequence reads: CASSSGTGNNQPQHF. CDR3 DNA: TGTGCCAGCAGCTCCGGGACAGGGAACAATCAGCCCCAGCATTTT.

The table lists this clone with a few counts. CDR3 amino acids: CASSITNTGELFF. The CDR3 DNA follows: TGTGCCAGCAGTATAACAAACACCGGGGAGCTGTTTTTT. The genes are TRBV27 and TRBJ2-2; the D is unclear. The CDR3 runs to 13 residues. CDR1 and CDR2 from the germline V gene are MNHEY and SMNVEV (reference sequence). Trimming stripped 5 bases from V and 2 bases from J, with 6 bases between.

This chain connects TRBV28 to TRBJ1-5, with 8 bases fitting TRBD1. In germline, CDR1 is MDHEN, CDR2 SYDVKM. This CDR3 has 15 amino acids. With 5 bases clipped from V and 1 base from J, the junction kept 4 bases outside the gene matches. The CDR3 is CASSDRGGSNQPQHF. CDR3 DNA: TGTGCCAGCAGTGACAGGGGAGGGAGCAATCAGCCCCAGCATTTT.

This chain connects TRBV7-6 to TRBJ1-2, with 7 positions matching TRBD1. Germline loops: CDR1 SGHVS, CDR2 FNYEAQ. Unmatched junction bases numbered 12, after V lost 2 bases and J lost 12 bases. The CDR3 length is 14 residues. The CDR3: CASSLSQSGTEHTF. The CDR3 DNA is TGTGCCAGCAGCTTAAGTCAGAGTGGGACAGAGCACACCTTC.

The CDR3 is CASSPGLVNTDTQYF. Written as DNA, the CDR3 is TGTGCCAGCTCACCAGGGCTTGTGAACACAGATACGCAGTATTTT. V gene TRBV18 combines with J gene TRBJ2-3; D uncertain. V was trimmed by 2 bases and J by 2 bases, leaving 11 bases between them. The CDR3 sequence is 15 residues long. CDR1 and CDR2 (germline): KGHSH, LQKENI.

This clone has just a few counts. This chain connects TRBV5-6 to TRBJ1-5, with a tentative D call TRBD1 (5 bases). Germline V gene sequence: CDR1 SGHDT, CDR2 YYEEEE. The CDR3 extends over 15 amino acids. Trimming took off 1 base at V and 3 bases at J, with 11 bases between the two ends. CDR3 in amino acids: CASSLLGENNQPQHF. The CDR3 DNA follows: TGTGCCAGCAGCTTGCTAGGGGAAAACAATCAGCCCCAGCATTTT.

The rearrangement joins TRBV5-1 to TRBJ1-6; D call uncertain. V lost 3 bases to trimming and J lost 7 bases, with 17 bases between them. Germline lookup yields CDR1 SGHRS and CDR2 YFSETQ. CDR3 length: 16 residues. The CDR3 region is CASSSTLGSPNSPLHF. The CDR3 nucleotides are TGCGCCAGCAGCTCGACTCTGGGTAGCCCCAATTCACCCCTCCACTTT.

This clone was found once. The rearrangement joins TRBV28 to TRBJ1-2; 9 nucleotides align to TRBD1. CDR1 is MDHEN, CDR2 SYDVKM, per germline. CDR3 size: 16 residues. The trim removed 5 bases at V and 4 bases at J, leaving 11 bases unmatched. The CDR3 sequence: CASSLRPGQGPYGYTF. The CDR3 region has the DNA TGTGCCAGCAGTCTACGGCCGGGACAGGGACCCTATGGCTACACCTTC.